A single sample is the source of the 27 T cell receptor beta chains below, sequenced in a study of T cell changes during pregnancy in multiple sclerosis. Assay: immunoSEQ multiplex PCR; the TCRdb copy retains only in-frame clones and omits some. Of 100,000 or so clones listed, around 94% were seen once; the top ten hold approximately 1.6%. Sequenced here: peripheral blood, sampled after pregnancy. The receptors were sampled from a female donor in good health, enrolled as a control in a pregnancy study.

The chain links TRBV18 to TRBJ2-7; 8 nucleotides match TRBD1. Germline CDR1 reads KGHSH; CDR2 reads LQKENI. This CDR3 spans 12 amino acids. V lost 3 bases, J lost 12 bases, and 7 bases stayed unmatched. The CDR3 reads CASSPVEQGGYF. CDR3 in DNA: TGTGCCAGCTCACCTGTAGAACAGGGGGGGTACTTC.

Concerning this clone itself: Other DNA sequences in this specimen translate into the identical CDR3. The rearrangement uses TRBV27 and TRBJ2-7; TRBD2 agrees at 7 bases. CDR3 size: 14 residues. Germline CDR1 MNHEY, CDR2 SMNVEV (reference sequence). V was clipped by 3 bases and J by 0 bases; unmatched bases: 2. CDR3 sequence reads: CASSLSSGSYEQYF. DNA for the CDR3: TGTGCCAGCAGTTTGTCTAGCGGCTCCTACGAGCAGTACTTC.

This sequence joins TRBV7-9 and TRBJ1-1; possible D gene TRBD1, 5 bases. V was shortened by 6 bases and J by 4 bases, with 9 bases between the two germline ends. Germline V gene data show CDR1 as SEHNR and CDR2 as FQNEAQ (reference sequence). This CDR3 comprises 12 residues. The CDR3 is CASSSGATEAFF. In DNA form, the CDR3 reads TGTGCCAGCAGTTCTGGGGCCACTGAAGCTTTCTTT.

This clone was detected only once. This rearrangement joins TRBV10-3 to TRBJ2-3, with TRBD2 as a possible D gene (5 bases). Germline-derived CDR1 and CDR2 are ENHRY and SYGVKD. CDR3 length equals 12 residues. V lost 10 bases and J 2 bases, leaving 10 bases between the germline ends. The CDR3: CATSSDTDTQYF. The CDR3 region has the DNA TGTGCCACTAGCTCGGACACAGATACGCAGTATTTT.

This chain uses TRBV11-2 with TRBJ2-2, with unresolved D. CDR3 length: 14 amino acids. Per the germline V gene, CDR1 is SGHAT and CDR2 is FQNNGV. V was clipped by 2 bases and J by 5 bases, with 9 bases between them. CDR3 in amino acids: CASSLSTDTGELFF. In nucleotides, the CDR3 is TGTGCCAGCAGCTTAAGTACAGATACCGGGGAGCTGTTTTTT.

The V gene is TRBV28, the J gene TRBJ2-3; 11 bases align to TRBD1. The CDR3 has 16 amino acids. Germline V gene sequence: CDR1 MDHEN, CDR2 SYDVKM. Trimming removed 6 bases from V and 5 bases from J; junction bases left unmatched: 10. CDR3 sequence: CASRGRGQGEVDTQYF. CDR3 sequence (DNA): TGTGCCAGCAGGGGAAGGGGACAGGGGGAAGTAGATACGCAGTATTTT.

This chain joins TRBV30 and TRBJ2-7, with D maybe TRBD1 (6 bases). The V gene's germline CDR1 is GTSNPN and CDR2 SVGIG (reference sequence). V lost 3 bases and J lost 6, with 12 bases in between. The CDR3 is 12 residues long. CDR3 in amino acids: CAWRATGFEQYF. CDR3 nucleotides: TGTGCCTGGAGGGCTACAGGGTTCGAGCAGTACTTC.

The CDR3 nucleotides read TGTGCCAGCAGTCAGACTAGCGCGGAGACCCAGTACTTC. Protein product: CASSQTSAETQYF. The rearrangement links TRBV6-6 to TRBJ2-5; 8 nucleotides match TRBD2. Germline V gives CDR1 MNHNY, CDR2 SVGAGI (reference sequence). The CDR3 spans 13 residues. With V trimmed by 5 bases and J by 5 bases, 4 bases remained unmatched.

V usage is TRBV29-1 and J usage is TRBJ1-3; D possibly corresponds to TRBD1 (5 bases). Germline V gene lookup returns CDR1 SQVTM and CDR2 ANQGSEA. Between the trimmed V and J ends, which lost 7 bases and 0 bases, there was a span of 19 bases. The CDR3 runs to 16 residues. The CDR3 sequence is CSAIPGGTNSGNTIYF. The CDR3 nucleotides are TGCAGCGCAATCCCGGGGGGGACTAACTCTGGAAACACCATATATTTT.

This rearrangement joins TRBV5-5 to TRBJ2-6; 8 nucleotides match TRBD1. J gave up 0 bases and V 4 bases, and 3 bases lay outside the gene matches. The germline CDR1 and CDR2 sequences are SGHKS and YYEKEE (reference sequence). This CDR3 has 16 residues. The CDR3 DNA is TGTGCCAGCAGCCGGGACAGGATCTCTGGGGCCAACGTCCTGACTTTC. This codes for CASSRDRISGANVLTF.

This sequence joins TRBV5-6 and TRBJ1-5; 8 positions agree with TRBD1. Germline V lookup: CDR1 SGHDT, CDR2 YYEEEE. The V segment lost 0 bases and the J segment 4 bases; nucleotides outside the gene matches: 6. The CDR3 covers 16 residues. The CDR3 loop is CASSLGARTGNQPQHF. The CDR3 region has the DNA TGTGCCAGCAGCTTGGGGGCTAGGACAGGGAATCAGCCCCAGCATTTT.

The V call is TRBV29-1, the J call TRBJ2-1; TRBD2 agrees at 12 bases. The CDR3 contains 14 residues. V dropped 1 base and J dropped 5; count of bases not matched to a gene: 0. Germline V gene sequence: CDR1 SQVTM, CDR2 ANQGSEA. The DNA for the CDR3 is TGCAGCGTTGAAGGGACTAGCGGGGACAATGAGCAGTTCTTC. Translated, it gives CSVEGTSGDNEQFF.

V gene TRBV28 combines with J gene TRBJ1-5; possibly TRBD1 for D (6 bases). CDR1 is MDHEN and CDR2 is SYDVKM in the germline V gene. V lost 6 bases and J 2 bases, leaving 20 bases between the germline ends. The CDR3 totals 17 residues. The CDR3 DNA sequence: TGTGCCAGCAGGAGCGGAGAACAGGGATGGGGCAATCAGCCCCAGCATTTT. Residues: CASRSGEQGWGNQPQHF.

This clone was detected only once. This chain uses TRBV29-1 with TRBJ2-1; 7 bases fit TRBD2. The CDR3 sequence is 14 residues long. Trimming removed 6 bases from V and 3 bases from J; junction bases left unmatched: 8. From germline, CDR1 is SQVTM and CDR2 ANQGSEA. DNA for the CDR3: TGCAGCGTCCTTCCGGGGGGTCTCTACAATGAGCAGTTCTTC. It codes for CSVLPGGLYNEQFF.

This chain uses TRBV19 with TRBJ2-5; 15 positions agree with TRBD2. The germline gives CDR1 LNHDA, CDR2 SQIVND (reference sequence). CDR3 size: 19 residues. V lost 3 bases and J lost 5; bases outside the gene matches: 13. In nucleotides, the CDR3 is TGTGCCAGTAGTATCGACCCTAGGACTAGCGGGAGGGCCGGGGAGACCCAGTACTTC. Protein sequence: CASSIDPRTSGRAGETQYF.

The table lists this clone with a count of one. The genes are TRBV6-1 and TRBJ1-2, with TRBD1 identical over 7 bases. CDR1 MNHNS and CDR2 SASEGT come from the germline V gene. There are 15 residues in the CDR3. Trimming cost V 6 bases and J 5 bases; bases outside gene matches: 12. The CDR3 DNA is TGTGCCAGCAGGGGACCCGACAGGGCGATTTATGGCTACACCTTC. Protein product: CASRGPDRAIYGYTF.

The chain couples TRBV5-6 to TRBJ1-5; tentatively, D is TRBD1 (5 bases). Germline V gives CDR1 SGHDT, CDR2 YYEEEE. The V end lost 2 bases, the J end lost 11 bases, and 11 bases lay between the germline ends. This CDR3 region has 12 residues. The CDR3 DNA reads TGTGCCAGCAGCTTAGGGACTGGGACCCAGCATTTT. It encodes CASSLGTGTQHF.

The chain links TRBV7-9 to TRBJ2-3; 7 nucleotides line up with TRBD2. Per germline, CDR1 SEHNR and CDR2 FQNEAQ (reference sequence). The CDR3 runs 16 residues. With 5 bases clipped from V and 0 bases from J, the junction kept 8 bases outside the gene matches. Here the CDR3 reads CASSPGLDASTDTQYF. CDR3 DNA sequence: TGTGCCAGCAGCCCAGGACTAGACGCCAGCACAGATACGCAGTATTTT. The full variable domain, completed using reference TRBV7-9 and TRBJ2-3, is DTGVSQNPRHKITKRGQNVTFRCDPISEHNRLYWYRQTLGQGPEFLTYFQNEAQLEKSRLLSDRFSAERPKGSFSTLEIQRTEQGDSAMYLCASSPGLDASTDTQYFGPGTRLTVL.

V gene TRBV6-1 combines with J gene TRBJ2-7, with D maybe TRBD1 (6 bases). Per germline, CDR1 MNHNS and CDR2 SASEGT. The CDR3 sequence is 16 residues long. V gave up 1 base and J gave up 2 bases, with 15 bases separating them. The CDR3: CASSEEGRGYTYEQYF. In nucleotides, the CDR3 is TGTGCCAGCAGTGAAGAGGGAAGGGGGTACACCTACGAGCAGTACTTC.

This chain connects TRBV7-9 to TRBJ1-4; 10 bases are shared with TRBD1. V was clipped by 4 bases and J by 6 bases; unmatched bases: 2. Germline V CDR1 and CDR2: SEHNR, FQNEAQ (reference sequence). The CDR3 length is 14 residues. The CDR3 is CASSSTGGDEKLFF. The DNA for the CDR3 is TGTGCCAGCAGCTCGACAGGGGGCGATGAAAAACTGTTTTTT.

The chain couples TRBV27 to TRBJ1-2; 8 bases are a match to TRBD1. The CDR3 spans 13 residues. CDR1 MNHEY and CDR2 SMNVEV come from the germline V gene (reference sequence). V was pared by 6 bases and J by 3 bases, with 3 bases of the junction left unmatched. The CDR3 is CASSGQGDYGYTF. CDR3 DNA: TGTGCCAGCAGCGGACAGGGTGACTATGGCTACACCTTC.

The rearrangement links TRBV5-1 to TRBJ2-2, with TRBD2 identical over 12 bases. The germline gives CDR1 SGHRS, CDR2 YFSETQ. This CDR3 is 15 amino acids long. Trimming at V came to 9 bases and at J to 6 bases, leaving 9 bases not matched to a gene. CDR3 coding DNA: TGCGCCACACAGACTAGCGGGGGAGTATCCGGGGAGCTGTTTTTT. Protein: CATQTSGGVSGELFF. The entire variable domain, with the rest obtained from reference TRBV5-1 and TRBJ2-2, is as follows: KAGVTQTPRYLIKTRGQQVTLSCSPISGHRSVSWYQQTPGQGLQFLFEYFSETQRNKGNFPGRFSGRQFSNSRSEMNVSTLELGDSALYLCATQTSGGVSGELFFGEGSRLTVL.

The chain couples TRBV6-1 to TRBJ2-7; D may be TRBD2 (5 bases). V lost 3 bases, J lost 3 bases, and 15 bases lay in between. Germline V gene data show CDR1 as MNHNS and CDR2 as SASEGT. CDR3 length: 15 residues. The CDR3 DNA follows: TGTGCCAGCAGTGACACTAGTGGCGAGGACTACGAGCAGTACTTC. Protein product: CASSDTSGEDYEQYF.

This CDR3 is CASSEGLAGGVAYEQYF. In DNA form, the CDR3 reads TGTGCCAGCAGTGAGGGCCTAGCGGGAGGGGTTGCCTACGAGCAGTACTTC. The V gene is TRBV6-1, the J gene TRBJ2-7, with 12 bases matching TRBD2. J gave up 2 bases and V 3 bases, and 8 bases lay outside the gene matches. This CDR3 contains 17 residues. Germline loops: CDR1 MNHNS, CDR2 SASEGT.

The chain employs TRBV11-2 and TRBJ2-5; D is uncertain. The CDR3 has 11 residues. Deletions cut 2 bases from V and 5 bases from J, with 3 bases between. The germline gives CDR1 SGHAT, CDR2 FQNNGV. This chain's CDR3 is CASSLQETQYF. The CDR3 coding sequence is TGTGCCAGCAGCTTACAGGAGACCCAGTACTTC.

J is TRBJ2-1 and V is TRBV6-5; no clear D gene. This CDR3 is built from 12 residues. Per germline, CDR1 MNHEY and CDR2 SVGAGI. V was clipped by 2 bases and J by 9 bases, with 8 bases between them. This chain's CDR3 is CASSYDFLEQFF. CDR3 in DNA: TGTGCCAGCAGTTACGACTTTCTTGAGCAGTTCTTC.

The gene calls are TRBV27 and TRBJ2-7; maybe TRBD2 (6 bases). CDR1 is MNHEY and CDR2 is SMNVEV in the germline V gene (reference sequence). Trimming took 3 bases from V and 1 from J, leaving 10 bases between them. The CDR3 has 14 amino acids. The CDR3 loop is CASSFDGGSYEQYF. In DNA form, the CDR3 reads TGTGCCAGCAGTTTTGATGGGGGGTCCTACGAGCAGTACTTC.